The source of this T cell receptor beta chain is a study of blood T cell repertoires in COVID-19. Study context: Samples representing acute and convalescent COVID-19 were sourced from the United States, Italy and Spain. Sources were T cells, B-cell-depleted T cells, or PBMCs; the material itself was cDNA or gDNA.

Study processing details: Amplification of reference gene primers provided the estimated nucleated cell counts. Profiling relied on immunoSEQ multiplex PCR, and the TCRdb table lists in-frame clones only, not all of them. That table is the source of V, J and clone size, and D and trimming were worked out from the DNA. The table has roughly 250,000 clones, 80% to 90% seen once. This CDR3 is built from 14 residues. Germline CDR1 reads MDHEN; CDR2 reads SYDVKM. The ends lost 5 bases at V and 7 bases at J; junction bases unmatched: 10. The TCR sequence derives from a woman aged 45-65 years with acute or convalescent COVID-19. The sequenced sample was peripheral blood. The chain carries TRBV28 and TRBJ1-1; 7 bases are shared with TRBD1. In nucleotides, the CDR3 is TGTGCCAGCAGTACAAGACAGGGTCTTAATGAAGCTTTCTTT. This translates into CASSTRQGLNEAFF.